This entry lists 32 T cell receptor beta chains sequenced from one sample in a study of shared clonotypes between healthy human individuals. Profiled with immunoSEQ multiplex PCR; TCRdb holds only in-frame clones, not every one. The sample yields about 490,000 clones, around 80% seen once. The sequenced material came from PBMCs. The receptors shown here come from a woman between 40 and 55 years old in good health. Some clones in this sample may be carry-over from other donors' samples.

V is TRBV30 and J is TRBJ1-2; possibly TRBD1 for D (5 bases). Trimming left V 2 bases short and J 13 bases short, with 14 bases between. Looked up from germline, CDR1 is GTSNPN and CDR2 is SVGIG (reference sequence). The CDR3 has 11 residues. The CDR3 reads CAWSRGGSRTF. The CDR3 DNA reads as TGTGCCTGGAGTAGGGGCGGGTCCCGCACCTTC.

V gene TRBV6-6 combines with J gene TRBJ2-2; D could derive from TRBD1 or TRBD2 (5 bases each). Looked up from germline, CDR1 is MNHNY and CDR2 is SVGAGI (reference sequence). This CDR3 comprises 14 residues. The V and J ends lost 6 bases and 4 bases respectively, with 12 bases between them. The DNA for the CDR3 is TGTGCCAGCAGCCTGCCCGGGACCACCGGGGAGCTGTTTTTT. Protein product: CASSLPGTTGELFF.

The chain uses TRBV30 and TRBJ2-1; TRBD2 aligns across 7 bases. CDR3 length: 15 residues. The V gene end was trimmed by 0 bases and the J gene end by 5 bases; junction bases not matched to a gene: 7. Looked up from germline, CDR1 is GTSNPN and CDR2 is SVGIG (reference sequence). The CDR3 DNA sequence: TGTGCCTGGAGTGTTGGCCTAGCGGAAAACAATGAGCAGTTCTTC. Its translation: CAWSVGLAENNEQFF.

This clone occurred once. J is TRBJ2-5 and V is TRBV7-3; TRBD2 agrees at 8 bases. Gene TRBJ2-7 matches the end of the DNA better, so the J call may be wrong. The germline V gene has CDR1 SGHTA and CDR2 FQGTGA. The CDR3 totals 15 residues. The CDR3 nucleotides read TGTGCCAGCAGCTTAGGCCCGGGCGGGGGGTACGAGCAGTACTTC. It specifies CASSLGPGGGYEQYF.

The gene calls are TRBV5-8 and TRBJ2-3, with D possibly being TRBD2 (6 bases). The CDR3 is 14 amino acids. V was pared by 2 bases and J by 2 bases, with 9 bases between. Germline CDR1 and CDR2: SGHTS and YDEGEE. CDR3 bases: TGTGCCAGCAGCTTTCCGGGACTCACAGATACGCAGTATTTT. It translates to CASSFPGLTDTQYF.

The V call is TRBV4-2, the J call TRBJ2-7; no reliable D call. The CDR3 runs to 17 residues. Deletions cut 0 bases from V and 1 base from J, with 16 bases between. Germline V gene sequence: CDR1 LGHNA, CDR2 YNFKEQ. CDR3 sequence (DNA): TGTGCCAGCAGCCAAGATTTTGAAAGGGTGAGGTCCTACGAGCAGTACTTC. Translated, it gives CASSQDFERVRSYEQYF.

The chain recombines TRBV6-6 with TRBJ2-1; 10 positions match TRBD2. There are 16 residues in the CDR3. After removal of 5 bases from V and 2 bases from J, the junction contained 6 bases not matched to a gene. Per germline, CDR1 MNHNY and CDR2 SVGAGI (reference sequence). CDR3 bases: TGTGCCAGCAGTACATATAGCGGGAGGACCTACAATGAGCAGTTCTTC. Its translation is CASSTYSGRTYNEQFF.

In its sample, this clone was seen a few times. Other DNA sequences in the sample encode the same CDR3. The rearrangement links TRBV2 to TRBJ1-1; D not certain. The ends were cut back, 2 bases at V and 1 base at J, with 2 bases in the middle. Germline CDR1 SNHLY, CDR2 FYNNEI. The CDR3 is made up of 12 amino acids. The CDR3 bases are TGTGCCAGCAGTGAACAGAACACTGAAGCTTTCTTT. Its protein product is CASSEQNTEAFF.

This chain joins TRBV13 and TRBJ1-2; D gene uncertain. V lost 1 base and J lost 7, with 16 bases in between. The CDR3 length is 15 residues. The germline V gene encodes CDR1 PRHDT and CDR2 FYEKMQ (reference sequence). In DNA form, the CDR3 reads TGTGCCAGCAGCTTAGCGGCAGGCCCCGGTAGTGGCTACACCTTC. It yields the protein CASSLAAGPGSGYTF.

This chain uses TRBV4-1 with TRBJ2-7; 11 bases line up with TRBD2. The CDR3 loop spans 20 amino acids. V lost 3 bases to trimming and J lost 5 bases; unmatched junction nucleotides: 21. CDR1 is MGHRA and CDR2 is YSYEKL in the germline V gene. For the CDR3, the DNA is TGCGCCAGCAGCCACTCCCCCTCGGGGTTACTAGCGGGAGTAGTCCACGAGCAGTACTTC. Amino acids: CASSHSPSGLLAGVVHEQYF.

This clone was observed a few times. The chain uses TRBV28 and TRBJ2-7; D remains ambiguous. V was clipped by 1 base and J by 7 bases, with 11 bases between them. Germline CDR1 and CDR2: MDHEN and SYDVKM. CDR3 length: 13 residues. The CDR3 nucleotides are TGTGCCAGCAGTTTATTTGAGGCACGAGAGCAGTACTTC. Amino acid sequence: CASSLFEAREQYF.

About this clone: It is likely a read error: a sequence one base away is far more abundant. The CDR3 is CTSSGTESWSTEAFF. CDR3 sequence (DNA): TGCACCAGTTCGGGGACAGAATCGTGGAGCACTGAAGCTTTCTTT. The V gene is TRBV5-1, the J gene TRBJ1-1, with 7 nucleotides matching TRBD1. The CDR3 runs to 15 residues. CDR1 is SGHRS, CDR2 YFSETQ, per germline.

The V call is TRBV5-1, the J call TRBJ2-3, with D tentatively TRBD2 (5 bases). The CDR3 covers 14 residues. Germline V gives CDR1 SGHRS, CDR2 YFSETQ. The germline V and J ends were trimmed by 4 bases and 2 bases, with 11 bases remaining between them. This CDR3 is CASSPQRPTDTQYF. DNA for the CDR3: TGCGCCAGCAGCCCCCAGCGGCCCACAGATACGCAGTATTTT. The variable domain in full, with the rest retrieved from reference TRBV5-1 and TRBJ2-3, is KAGVTQTPRYLIKTRGQQVTLSCSPISGHRSVSWYQQTPGQGLQFLFEYFSETQRNKGNFPGRFSGRQFSNSRSEMNVSTLELGDSALYLCASSPQRPTDTQYFGPGTRLTVL.

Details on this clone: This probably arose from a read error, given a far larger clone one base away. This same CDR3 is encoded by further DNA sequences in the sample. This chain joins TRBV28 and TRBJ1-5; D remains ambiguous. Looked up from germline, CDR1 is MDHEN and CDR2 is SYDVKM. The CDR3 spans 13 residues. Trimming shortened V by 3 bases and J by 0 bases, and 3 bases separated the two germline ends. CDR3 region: CASSLDSNQPQHF. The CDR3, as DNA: TGTGCCAGCAGTTTGGATAGCAATCAGCCCCAGCATTTT.

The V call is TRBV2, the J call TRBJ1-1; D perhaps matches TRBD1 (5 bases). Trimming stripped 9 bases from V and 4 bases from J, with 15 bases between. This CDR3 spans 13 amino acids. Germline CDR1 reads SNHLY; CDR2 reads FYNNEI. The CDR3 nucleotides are TGTGCCAGTACGCTGGGGCCCGGCACTGAAGCTTTCTTT. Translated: CASTLGPGTEAFF.

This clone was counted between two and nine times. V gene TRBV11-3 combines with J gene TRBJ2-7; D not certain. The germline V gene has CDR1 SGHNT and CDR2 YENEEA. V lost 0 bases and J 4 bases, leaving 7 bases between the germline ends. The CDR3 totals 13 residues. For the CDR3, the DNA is TGTGCCAGCAGCTTAGAGTCAAATTACGAGCAGTACTTC. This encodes CASSLESNYEQYF.

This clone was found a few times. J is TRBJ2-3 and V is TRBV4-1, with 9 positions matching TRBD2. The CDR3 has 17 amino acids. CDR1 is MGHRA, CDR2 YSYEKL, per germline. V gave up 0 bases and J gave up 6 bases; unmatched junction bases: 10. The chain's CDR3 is CASSQDPTSGLLDTQYF. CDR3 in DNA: TGCGCCAGCAGCCAAGATCCGACTAGCGGACTGTTGGATACGCAGTATTTT.

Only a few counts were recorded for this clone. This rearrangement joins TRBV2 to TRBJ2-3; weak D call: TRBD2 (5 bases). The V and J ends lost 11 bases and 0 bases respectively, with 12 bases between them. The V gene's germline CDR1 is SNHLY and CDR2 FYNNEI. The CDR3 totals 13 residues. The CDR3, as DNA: TGTGCCTGTACGACTAAGAGCACAGATACGCAGTATTTT. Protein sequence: CACTTKSTDTQYF.

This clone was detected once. The CDR3 sequence: CAWVGQGYYGYTF. The CDR3 DNA is TGTGCCTGGGTAGGACAGGGGTACTATGGCTACACCTTC. The V and J genes are TRBV30 and TRBJ1-2; TRBD1 matches 9 bases. The V and J ends lost 5 bases and 3 bases, in that order; junction bases with no gene match: 4. The CDR3 is 13 amino acids. Per germline, CDR1 GTSNPN and CDR2 SVGIG (reference sequence).

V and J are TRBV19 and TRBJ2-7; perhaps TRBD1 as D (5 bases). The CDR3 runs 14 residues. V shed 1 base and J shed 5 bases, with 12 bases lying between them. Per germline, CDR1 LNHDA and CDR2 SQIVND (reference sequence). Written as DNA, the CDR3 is TGTGCCAGTAGTATAGGCCAGGGTATCAACGAGCAGTACTTC. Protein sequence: CASSIGQGINEQYF.

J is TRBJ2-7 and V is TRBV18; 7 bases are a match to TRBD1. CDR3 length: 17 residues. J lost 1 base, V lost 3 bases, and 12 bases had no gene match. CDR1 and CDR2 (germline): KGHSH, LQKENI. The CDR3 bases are TGTGCCAGCTCACCGACGACTCCCGACAGGGCATCCTACGAGCAGTACTTC. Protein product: CASSPTTPDRASYEQYF.

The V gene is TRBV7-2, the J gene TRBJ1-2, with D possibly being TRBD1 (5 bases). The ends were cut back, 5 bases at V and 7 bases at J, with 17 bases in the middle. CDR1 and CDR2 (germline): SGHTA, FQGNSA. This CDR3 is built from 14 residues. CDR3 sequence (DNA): TGTGCCAGCAGCATAGGGACCGGCTCGGGTGGCTACACCTTC. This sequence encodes CASSIGTGSGGYTF. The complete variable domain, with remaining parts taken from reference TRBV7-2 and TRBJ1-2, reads GAGVSQSPSNKVTEKGKDVELRCDPISGHTALYWYRQSLGQGLEFLIYFQGNSAPDKSGLPSDRFSAERTGGSVSTLTIQRTQQEDSAVYLCASSIGTGSGGYTFGSGTRLTVV.

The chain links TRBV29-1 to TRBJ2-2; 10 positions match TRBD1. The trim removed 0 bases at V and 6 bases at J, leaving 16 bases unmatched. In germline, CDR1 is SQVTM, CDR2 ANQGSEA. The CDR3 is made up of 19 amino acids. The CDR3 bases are TGCAGCGTTGAAGACCTTGGGCCTGGGGACAGGGGTTCCGCCGGGGAGCTGTTTTTT. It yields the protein CSVEDLGPGDRGSAGELFF.

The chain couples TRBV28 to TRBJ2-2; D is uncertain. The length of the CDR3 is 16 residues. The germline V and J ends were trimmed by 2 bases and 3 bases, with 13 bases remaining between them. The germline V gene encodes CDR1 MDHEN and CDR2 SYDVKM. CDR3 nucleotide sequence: TGTGCCAGCAGTTTAATGTCCACCTTATACACCGGGGAGCTGTTTTTT. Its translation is CASSLMSTLYTGELFF. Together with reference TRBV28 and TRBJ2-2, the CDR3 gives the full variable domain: DVKVTQSSRYLVKRTGEKVFLECVQDMDHENMFWYRQDPGLGLRLIYFSYDVKMKEKGDIPEGYSVSREKKERFSLILESASTNQTSMYLCASSLMSTLYTGELFFGEGSRLTVL.

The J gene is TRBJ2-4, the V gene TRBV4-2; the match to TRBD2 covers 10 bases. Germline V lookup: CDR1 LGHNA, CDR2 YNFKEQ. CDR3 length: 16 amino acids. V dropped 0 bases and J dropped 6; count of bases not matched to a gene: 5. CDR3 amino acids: CASSQDGLAGVNIQYF. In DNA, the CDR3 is TGTGCCAGCAGCCAAGATGGCCTAGCGGGAGTAAACATTCAGTACTTC.

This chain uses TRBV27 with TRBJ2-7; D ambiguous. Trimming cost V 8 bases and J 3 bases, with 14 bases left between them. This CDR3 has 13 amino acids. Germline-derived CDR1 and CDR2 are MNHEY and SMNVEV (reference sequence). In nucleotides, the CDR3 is TGTGCCAGCCAAATTTTACGAATCTACGAGCAGTACTTC. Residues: CASQILRIYEQYF.

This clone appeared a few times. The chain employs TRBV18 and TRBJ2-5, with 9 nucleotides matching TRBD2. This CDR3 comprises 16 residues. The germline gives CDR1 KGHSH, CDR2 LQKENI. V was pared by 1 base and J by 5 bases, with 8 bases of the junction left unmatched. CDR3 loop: CASSPRGTAGGETQYF. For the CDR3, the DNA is TGTGCCAGCTCACCACGGGGAACTGCGGGAGGGGAGACCCAGTACTTC.

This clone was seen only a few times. The CDR3 loop is CASSSGQKQFF. CDR3 DNA: TGTGCCAGCAGTTCTGGGCAGAAGCAGTTCTTC. J is TRBJ2-1 and V is TRBV28, with D unclear. V was shortened by 4 bases and J by 11 bases, with 9 bases between the two germline ends. CDR3 length: 11 residues. CDR1 and CDR2 (germline): MDHEN, SYDVKM.

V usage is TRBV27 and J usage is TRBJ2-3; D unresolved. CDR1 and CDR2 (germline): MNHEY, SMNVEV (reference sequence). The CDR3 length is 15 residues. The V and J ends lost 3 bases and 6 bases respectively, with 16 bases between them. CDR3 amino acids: CASSFNWVISDTQYF. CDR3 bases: TGTGCCAGCAGTTTCAACTGGGTAATATCTGATACGCAGTATTTT.

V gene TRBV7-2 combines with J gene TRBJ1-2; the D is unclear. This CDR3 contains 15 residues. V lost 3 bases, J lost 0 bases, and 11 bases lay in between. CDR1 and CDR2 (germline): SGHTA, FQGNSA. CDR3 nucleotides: TGTGCCAGCAGCTTCCGACACCAAGCTAACTATGGCTACACCTTC. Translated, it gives CASSFRHQANYGYTF.

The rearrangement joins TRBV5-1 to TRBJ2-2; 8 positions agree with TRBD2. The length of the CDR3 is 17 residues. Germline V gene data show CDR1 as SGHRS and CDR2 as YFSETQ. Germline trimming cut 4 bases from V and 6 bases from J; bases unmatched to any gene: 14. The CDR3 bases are TGCGCCAGCAGCAGGCCCCTCGGAGCGGGAGAGGCCGGGGAGCTGTTTTTT. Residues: CASSRPLGAGEAGELFF.

CDR3 sequence (DNA): TGCGCCAGCAGCTTCCAGGGGGAGACGTGGGAGACCCAGTACTTC. It translates to CASSFQGETWETQYF. This chain uses TRBV5-1 with TRBJ2-5, with 7 nucleotides matching TRBD1. V shed 2 bases and J 5 bases; nucleotides not matched to a gene: 9. Germline V gene lookup returns CDR1 SGHRS and CDR2 YFSETQ. The CDR3 length is 15 residues.